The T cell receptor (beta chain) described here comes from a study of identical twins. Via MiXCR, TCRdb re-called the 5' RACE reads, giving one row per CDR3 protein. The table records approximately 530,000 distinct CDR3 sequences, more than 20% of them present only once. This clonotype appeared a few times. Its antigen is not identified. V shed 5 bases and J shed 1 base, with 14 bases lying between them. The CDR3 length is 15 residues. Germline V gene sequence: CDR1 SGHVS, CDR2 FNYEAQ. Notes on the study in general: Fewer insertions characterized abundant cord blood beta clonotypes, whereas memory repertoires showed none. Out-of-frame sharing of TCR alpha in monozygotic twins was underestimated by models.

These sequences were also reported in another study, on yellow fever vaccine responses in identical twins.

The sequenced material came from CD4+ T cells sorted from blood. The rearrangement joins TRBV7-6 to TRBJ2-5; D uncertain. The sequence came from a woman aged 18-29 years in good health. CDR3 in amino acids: CASSPDSAVQETQYF. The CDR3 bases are TGTGCCAGCAGCCCTGACTCTGCGGTCCAAGAGACCCAGTACTTC.